What follows are 20 T cell receptor beta chains derived from one specimen sequenced in a study of T cell responses to AZD1222 COVID-19 vaccine. The repertoire was sequenced with immunoSEQ multiplex PCR; TCRdb's copy has only in-frame clones and lacks some. The sample holds about 130,000 clones, about 90% seen once. Material: peripheral blood, obtained on day 0 of AZD1222 vaccination. The source of these receptors is an adult in good health.

The J gene is TRBJ2-2, the V gene TRBV3-1 (or the pseudogene TRBV3-2); D remains unclear. V shed 8 bases and J shed 6 bases, with 1 base lying between them. The germline CDR1 and CDR2 sequences are LGHDT and YNNKEL (reference sequence). CDR3 size: 9 residues. The CDR3, as DNA: TGTGCCAGCCCCGGGGAGCTGTTTTTT. Encoded protein: CASPGELFF.

The table lists this clone with a few counts. This rearrangement joins TRBV27 to TRBJ1-5, with D tentatively TRBD1 (5 bases). CDR1 MNHEY and CDR2 SMNVEV come from the germline V gene (reference sequence). The CDR3 contains 16 residues. The germline V and J ends were trimmed by 8 bases and 0 bases, with 17 bases remaining between them. For the CDR3, the DNA is TGTGCCAGCCGGGTCTTAGGGGAGGGTAGCAATCAGCCCCAGCATTTT. It translates to CASRVLGEGSNQPQHF.

The chain combines TRBV5-1 with TRBJ1-1; D ambiguous. The CDR3 contains 13 residues. V gave up 4 bases and J gave up 3 bases, with 10 bases separating them. CDR1 and CDR2 from the germline V gene are SGHRS and YFSETQ. The CDR3 reads CASSAGFDTEAFF. The CDR3 nucleotides read TGCGCCAGCAGCGCAGGATTCGACACTGAAGCTTTCTTT.

The sample holds a few counts of this clone. J is TRBJ1-4 and V is TRBV12-5, with D possibly matching TRBD1 (5 bases). The CDR3 has 14 amino acids. The germline V and J ends were trimmed by 5 bases and 0 bases, with 7 bases remaining between them. The germline gives CDR1 LGHNT, CDR2 FRNRAP. CDR3 residues: CASGPGSTNEKLFF. The CDR3 DNA reads as TGTGCTAGTGGTCCAGGGTCAACTAATGAAAAACTGTTTTTT.

This sequence joins TRBV9 and TRBJ2-7; TRBD1 matches at 9 bases. V gave up 3 bases and J gave up 0 bases; unmatched junction bases: 7. Germline CDR1 and CDR2: SGDLS and YYNGEE. The CDR3 length is 16 residues. CDR3 bases: TGTGCCAGCAGCGCCGGGACAGGGATAGCCTCCTACGAGCAGTACTTC. Translating it yields CASSAGTGIASYEQYF. Combining the CDR3 with reference TRBV9 and TRBJ2-7 gives the whole variable domain DSGVTQTPKHLITATGQRVTLRCSPRSGDLSVYWYQQSLDQGLQFLIQYYNGEERAKGNILERFSAQQFPDLHSELNLSSLELGDSALYFCASSAGTGIASYEQYFGPGTRLTVT.

The rearrangement links TRBV24-1 to TRBJ2-1; D not resolved. Germline CDR1 KGHDR, CDR2 SFDVKD. Trimming removed 5 bases at V and 8 bases at J, with 9 bases between. The CDR3 consists of 12 residues. The CDR3 coding sequence is TGTGCCACCAGTGGAGGCAGAGATGAGCAGTTCTTC. It yields the protein CATSGGRDEQFF.

This sequence joins TRBV9 and TRBJ2-2; D may be TRBD1 (5 bases). The CDR3 contains 15 residues. From germline, CDR1 is SGDLS and CDR2 YYNGEE. Trimming left V 3 bases short and J 1 base short, with 10 bases between. This CDR3 is CASSEIRGNTGELFF. DNA of the CDR3: TGTGCCAGCAGCGAAATTAGGGGGAACACCGGGGAGCTGTTTTTT.

CDR3 sequence: CASSLRRTSGISSYEQYF. CDR3 coding DNA: TGCGCCAGCAGCTTGAGGCGGACTAGCGGGATTAGCTCCTACGAGCAGTACTTC. The chain joins TRBV5-1 to TRBJ2-7, with TRBD2 identical over 12 bases. CDR3 size: 18 residues. Germline V gene sequence: CDR1 SGHRS, CDR2 YFSETQ. Trimming removed 1 base from V and 0 bases from J; junction bases left unmatched: 8.

The V call is TRBV7-8, the J call TRBJ2-1; TRBD2 agrees at 7 bases. Losses at the gene ends were 4 bases for V and 9 bases for J; bases not matched to a gene: 3. The CDR3 has 12 residues. Per germline, CDR1 SGHVS and CDR2 FQNEAQ. The DNA of the CDR3 is TGTGCCAGCAGCTCGTGGGAGGGTGAGCAGTTCTTC. Its translation: CASSSWEGEQFF.

The rearrangement joins TRBV3-1 (or the pseudogene TRBV3-2) to TRBJ1-2; D is unclear. The CDR3 totals 15 residues. Germline CDR1 and CDR2: LGHDT and YNNKEL (reference sequence). The V gene lost 0 bases and the J gene lost 7 bases, with 15 bases spanning the gap. Here the CDR3 reads CASSQDLVNTIGYTF. The CDR3 DNA reads TGTGCCAGCAGCCAAGATCTGGTCAATACGATTGGCTACACCTTC.

The chain uses TRBV28 and TRBJ2-2; 7 bases match TRBD2. The CDR3 runs to 18 residues. CDR1 is MDHEN, CDR2 SYDVKM, per germline. J was trimmed by 0 bases and V by 2 bases; bases with no gene match: 9. The CDR3: CASSLVGGLHANTGELFF. CDR3 in DNA: TGTGCCAGCAGTTTAGTGGGGGGACTACACGCGAACACCGGGGAGCTGTTTTTT.

J is TRBJ1-5 and V is TRBV6-1; no definite D call. The germline V and J ends were trimmed by 1 base and 5 bases, with 9 bases remaining between them. Per germline, CDR1 MNHNS and CDR2 SASEGT. The CDR3 totals 14 residues. CDR3 in DNA: TGTGCCAGCAGTGAAGACTGGCGGGATCAGCCCCAGCATTTT. This gives the protein CASSEDWRDQPQHF.

The CDR3: CASSFETTTEAFF. CDR3 sequence (DNA): TGTGCCAGCAGCTTCGAGACAACGACTGAAGCTTTCTTT. The rearrangement uses TRBV7-2 and TRBJ1-1; D is unclear. Germline V gives CDR1 SGHTA, CDR2 FQGNSA. Trimming took off 3 bases at V and 5 bases at J, with 10 bases between the two ends. The CDR3 has 13 residues.

The chain has TRBV7-8 and TRBJ1-5; D gene uncertain. This CDR3 comprises 15 residues. Germline lookup yields CDR1 SGHVS and CDR2 FQNEAQ. Trimming removed 2 bases from V and 6 bases from J, with 14 bases in between. The CDR3 sequence: CASSLPGLEGQPQHF. CDR3 sequence (DNA): TGTGCCAGCAGCTTACCCGGACTCGAGGGTCAGCCCCAGCATTTT.

The rearrangement joins TRBV5-4 to TRBJ1-1; TRBD1 might be the D (6 bases). With 0 bases removed from V and 7 bases from J, the gap between germline ends came to 10 bases. In germline, CDR1 is SGHNT, CDR2 YYREEE (reference sequence). The CDR3 loop spans 13 amino acids. CDR3 bases: TGTGCCAGCAGCTTGGCGGGAGGGGGTGAAGCTTTCTTT. Translation: CASSLAGGGEAFF.

The chain couples TRBV7-9 to TRBJ1-1; 7 bases are shared with TRBD1. CDR1 and CDR2 from the germline V gene are SEHNR and FQNEAQ (reference sequence). This CDR3 is built from 14 residues. J was trimmed by 6 bases and V by 2 bases; bases with no gene match: 6. The CDR3 loop is CASSLQGGESEAFF. The CDR3 nucleotides are TGTGCCAGCAGCTTACAGGGGGGAGAGTCTGAAGCTTTCTTT.

This clone was seen once. The J gene is TRBJ1-6, the V gene TRBV6-5, with 10 bases lining up with TRBD1. The germline CDR1 and CDR2 sequences are MNHEY and SVGAGI. The V segment lost 7 bases and the J segment 11 bases; nucleotides outside the gene matches: 5. There are 13 residues in the CDR3. The CDR3 here is CASTPGTGAPLHF. CDR3 nucleotides: TGTGCCAGCACCCCCGGGACAGGGGCACCCCTCCACTTT.

The CDR3 region has the DNA TGTGCCAGCAGTATTAGCGGGAGGGCGTACAATGAGCAGTTCTTC. Its translation: CASSISGRAYNEQFF. V usage is TRBV27 and J usage is TRBJ2-1, with 11 positions matching TRBD2. CDR3 size: 15 residues. Unmatched junction bases numbered 4, after V lost 5 bases and J lost 4 bases. Germline V gives CDR1 MNHEY, CDR2 SMNVEV (reference sequence).

This rearrangement joins TRBV11-2 to TRBJ1-1; TRBD1 is a possible D gene (5 bases). Trimming cost V 5 bases and J 2 bases, with 12 bases left between them. This CDR3 comprises 14 residues. Per germline, CDR1 SGHAT and CDR2 FQNNGV. The chain's CDR3 is CASSIFTGNTEAFF. The CDR3 DNA follows: TGTGCCAGCAGCATATTTACAGGTAACACTGAAGCTTTCTTT.

This clone was found a few times. The chain couples TRBV3-1 (or the pseudogene TRBV3-2) to TRBJ2-7; D gene unclear. In germline, CDR1 is LGHDT, CDR2 YNNKEL (reference sequence). The CDR3 is made up of 16 amino acids. V lost 1 base and J 2 bases, leaving 15 bases between the germline ends. CDR3 in amino acids: CASSQAVVFRAYEQYF. In DNA, the CDR3 is TGTGCCAGCAGCCAAGCCGTGGTCTTTAGGGCCTACGAGCAGTACTTC.